This paragraph covers one TCR beta chain sequence. The antigen remains unidentified. cDNA libraries of TCR beta carried unique molecular identifiers. Approximately 500,000 cDNA molecules were recovered from an input of 1 to 10 million T cells. TCRdb re-analysed the PCR reads in MiXCR, keeping a single row per CDR3 protein. The sample lists approximately 570,000 distinct CDR3 sequences, around 47% seen once, with 1.5% to 2% in the top ten. This sample was included in a study of post-analysis software for immune sequencing data. Study overall: There were relapsing-remitting, secondary progressive and progressive-relapsing multiple sclerosis among the disease courses included. Findings of the study overall: Strong co-clustering by F measure linked samples that shared a preparation batch. Comparison with controls showed significantly lower normalized Chao1 diversity in multiple sclerosis patients.

Sequenced sample: blood. The clonotype comes from a girl aged 5-17 years with multiple sclerosis.

In nucleotides, the CDR3 is TGCGCCAGCAGCTTGGGACTAGCGGAGTTCACAGATACGCAGTATTTT. It codes for CASSLGLAEFTDTQYF. The rearrangement joins TRBV5-1 to TRBJ2-3; 9 nucleotides align to TRBD2. The CDR3 is made up of 16 amino acids. In germline, CDR1 is SGHRS, CDR2 YFSETQ. Trimming removed 0 bases from V and 2 bases from J; junction bases left unmatched: 4. Full variable domain (rest looked up from reference TRBV5-1 and TRBJ2-3): KAGVTQTPRYLIKTRGQQVTLSCSPISGHRSVSWYQQTPGQGLQFLFEYFSETQRNKGNFPGRFSGRQFSNSRSEMNVSTLELGDSALYLCASSLGLAEFTDTQYFGPGTRLTVL.